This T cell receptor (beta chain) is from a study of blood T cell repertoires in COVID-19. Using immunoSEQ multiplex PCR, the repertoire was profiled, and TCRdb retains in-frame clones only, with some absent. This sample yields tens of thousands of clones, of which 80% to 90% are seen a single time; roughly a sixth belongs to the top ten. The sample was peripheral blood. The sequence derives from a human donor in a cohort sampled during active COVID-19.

CDR3 DNA sequence: TGTGCCAGCAGCGACGACAGGCATCAGCCCCAGCATTTT. It yields the protein CASSDDRHQPQHF. The chain links TRBV7-9 to TRBJ1-5, with D perhaps matching TRBD1 (6 bases). The germline V and J ends were trimmed by 5 bases and 5 bases, with 10 bases remaining between them. This CDR3 contains 13 residues. Germline V gene data show CDR1 as SEHNR and CDR2 as FQNEAQ (reference sequence).